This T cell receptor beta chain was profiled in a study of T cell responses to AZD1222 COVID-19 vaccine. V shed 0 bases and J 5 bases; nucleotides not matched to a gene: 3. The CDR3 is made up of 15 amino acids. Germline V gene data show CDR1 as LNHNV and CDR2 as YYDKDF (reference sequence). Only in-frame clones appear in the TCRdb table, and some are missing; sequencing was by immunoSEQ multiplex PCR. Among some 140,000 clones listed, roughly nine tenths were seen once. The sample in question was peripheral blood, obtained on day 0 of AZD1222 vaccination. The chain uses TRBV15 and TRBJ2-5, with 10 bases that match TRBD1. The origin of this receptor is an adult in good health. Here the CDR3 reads CATSREGTGAETQYF. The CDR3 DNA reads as TGTGCCACCAGCAGAGAAGGGACAGGGGCGGAGACCCAGTACTTC.